This TCR beta chain was captured by sequencing in a study of blood T cells in healthy people across ages. The CDR3 has 15 residues. The V gene's germline CDR1 is SGHRS and CDR2 YFSETQ. This clonotype has just a few counts. Together with a sample-barcoded 5' primer, a J-beta primer mix was included in a second PCR lasting roughly 6 to 12 cycles. TCRdb processed the 5' RACE reads anew with MiXCR; each CDR3 protein has one entry. Here the sample spans approximately 800,000 distinct CDR3 sequences, 55% to 70% being singletons. The chain links TRBV5-1 to TRBJ2-5; tentative D call: TRBD1 (5 bases). The closer fit of TRBJ2-7 to the DNA end suggests the J call may be wrong. Sequenced sample: blood. This clonotype was sampled from a man younger than 45 in good health. As DNA, the CDR3 is TGCGCCAGCAGCTCTCTACAGGCAACCCTTAACGAGCAGTACTTC. It encodes CASSSLQATLNEQYF.